What follows describes a single TCR beta chain. Antigen specificity is unknown. The data belong to a study of blood T cells in healthy people across ages. The people who gave samples were healthy Caucasians from Russia, aged about 6 to 100. CDR1 LGHNA and CDR2 YNFKEQ come from the germline V gene. This CDR3 is built from 12 residues. Trimming took off 0 bases at V and 8 bases at J, with 5 bases between the two ends. Through a sample-barcoded 5' primer and a J-beta primer mix, a second PCR was run for roughly 7 to 11 cycles. TCRdb redid the calling of the 5' RACE reads with MiXCR, one entry per CDR3 protein. The data contain 980,000 or so distinct CDR3 sequences, approximately 49% of them singletons. Study outcomes and limitations: Long-lived and aged donors differed, with more naive CD4+ cells and higher diversity in the long-lived. When one million T cells were used, diversity estimates were thought to be underestimates. Per-million-T-cell TCR beta diversity fell roughly linearly with age.

J is TRBJ2-4 and V is TRBV4-2, with D perhaps given as TRBD1 or TRBD2 (5 bases each). The TCR was taken from a young man in good health. The sequenced sample consisted of blood. In DNA form, the CDR3 reads TGTGCCAGCAGCCAAGAGGGGGACATTCAGTACTTC. Translation gives CASSQEGDIQYF.